These 22 T cell receptor beta chains share one sample of origin, sequenced in a study of blood T cell repertoires in COVID-19. Method: immunoSEQ multiplex PCR; TCRdb's copy keeps in-frame clones and lacks some. Of some 120,000 clones listed, around four fifths are singletons. Specimen: peripheral blood. These receptors were taken from a man between 60 and 75 years old with acute or convalescent COVID-19.

The rearrangement joins TRBV2 to TRBJ1-2, with D unclear. Germline lookup yields CDR1 SNHLY and CDR2 FYNNEI. Trimming shortened V by 7 bases and J by 2 bases, and 17 bases separated the two germline ends. CDR3 length: 15 residues. CDR3 bases: TGTGCCAGCAAAGCTCTCACAGATCAAAACTATGGCTACACCTTC. It yields the protein CASKALTDQNYGYTF.

The gene calls are TRBV27 and TRBJ2-1; tentatively, D is TRBD2 (6 bases). Germline V CDR1 and CDR2: MNHEY, SMNVEV (reference sequence). The CDR3 is 17 residues long. Trimming removed 5 bases at V and 0 bases at J, with 17 bases between. As DNA, the CDR3 is TGTGCCAGCAGTCCCTCATTAGCGGCGAGCTCCTACAATGAGCAGTTCTTC. This sequence encodes CASSPSLAASSYNEQFF.

The CDR3, as DNA: TGCGCCAGCAGCTTTGGCACCACTAACTATGGCTACACCTTC. Encoded protein: CASSFGTTNYGYTF. This rearrangement joins TRBV5-1 to TRBJ1-2, with D uncertain. Looked up from germline, CDR1 is SGHRS and CDR2 is YFSETQ. V lost 2 bases, J lost 0 bases, and 8 bases lay in between. CDR3 size: 14 residues.

The V and J genes are TRBV18 and TRBJ1-1; D perhaps matches TRBD1 (6 bases). V lost 6 bases, J lost 6 bases, and 14 bases lay in between. CDR1 KGHSH and CDR2 LQKENI come from the germline V gene. This CDR3 is built from 13 residues. CDR3 in DNA: TGTGCCAGCTCCGCCGACAGGCTCGCTGAAGCTTTCTTT. Translating gives CASSADRLAEAFF.

The chain's CDR3 is CASSREAYTDTQYF. CDR3 bases: TGTGCCAGCAGCCGAGAGGCGTACACAGATACGCAGTATTTT. V and J are TRBV5-5 and TRBJ2-3; D gene unclear. The CDR3 totals 14 residues. The germline CDR1 and CDR2 sequences are SGHKS and YYEKEE (reference sequence). Trimming cost V 4 bases and J 2 bases, with 11 bases left between them.

The rearrangement uses TRBV28 and TRBJ2-2; D is ambiguous. V shed 5 bases and J shed 1 base, with 20 bases lying between them. Germline V lookup: CDR1 MDHEN, CDR2 SYDVKM. The CDR3 has 18 residues. The CDR3 here is CASSTLFAKRKNTGELFF. CDR3 nucleotides: TGTGCCAGCAGTACCCTTTTTGCTAAACGTAAGAACACCGGGGAGCTGTTTTTT. The complete variable domain, with remaining parts taken from reference TRBV28 and TRBJ2-2, reads DVKVTQSSRYLVKRTGEKVFLECVQDMDHENMFWYRQDPGLGLRLIYFSYDVKMKEKGDIPEGYSVSREKKERFSLILESASTNQTSMYLCASSTLFAKRKNTGELFFGEGSRLTVL.

V usage is TRBV28 and J usage is TRBJ1-4; 8 bases line up with TRBD1. Germline V lookup: CDR1 MDHEN, CDR2 SYDVKM. There are 14 residues in the CDR3. V was pared by 6 bases and J by 7 bases, with 7 bases of the junction left unmatched. CDR3 nucleotides: TGTGCCAGCAGATCCACAGGGGGAGGTGAAAAACTGTTTTTT. This encodes CASRSTGGGEKLFF.

The V and J genes are TRBV18 and TRBJ2-1; TRBD2 aligns across 7 bases. Germline CDR1 and CDR2: KGHSH and LQKENI. The CDR3 is 14 residues long. V lost 3 bases, J lost 6 bases, and 5 bases stayed unmatched. CDR3 in amino acids: CASSPSGGSNEQFF. The CDR3, as DNA: TGTGCCAGCTCACCTTCCGGGGGGAGCAATGAGCAGTTCTTC.

The chain recombines TRBV12-2 with TRBJ2-5; the table's D call, TRBD1, has no DNA check behind it. TRBV12-2 is classified as a pseudogene. This CDR3 has 15 amino acids. CDR3 DNA sequence: TGTGCAAGTCGCCCTCAGACAGGGGAGGTCAAGACCCAGTACTTC. Encoded protein: CASRPQTGEVKTQYF.

The CDR3 sequence is CASSEAHTAGNTIYF. In nucleotides, the CDR3 is TGTGCCAGCAGTGAAGCGCATACAGCTGGAAACACCATATATTTT. The genes are TRBV6-1 and TRBJ1-3; D is undetermined. The germline V gene encodes CDR1 MNHNS and CDR2 SASEGT. There are 15 residues in the CDR3. Trimming pared 0 bases from V and 2 bases from J, leaving 8 bases between.

The rearrangement uses TRBV7-2 and TRBJ2-1; 8 nucleotides line up with TRBD1. V shed 5 bases and J 10 bases; nucleotides not matched to a gene: 7. This CDR3 is 13 amino acids long. Germline values: CDR1 SGHTA, CDR2 FQGNSA. The CDR3 nucleotides read TGTGCCAGCAGCATGGACAGGGCTGAGGAGCAGTTCTTC. Its protein is CASSMDRAEEQFF. The entire variable domain, with the rest obtained from reference TRBV7-2 and TRBJ2-1, is as follows: GAGVSQSPSNKVTEKGKDVELRCDPISGHTALYWYRQSLGQGLEFLIYFQGNSAPDKSGLPSDRFSAERTGGSVSTLTIQRTQQEDSAVYLCASSMDRAEEQFFGPGTRLTVL.

As to this clone: The sample carries other DNA sequences with the same CDR3. This chain links TRBV18 with TRBJ1-4; TRBD1 matches at 10 bases. Trimming cost V 6 bases and J 8 bases; bases outside gene matches: 6. This CDR3 spans 14 amino acids. CDR1 is KGHSH and CDR2 is LQKENI in the germline V gene. The CDR3: CASSPGTGDEKLFF. CDR3 nucleotides: TGTGCCAGCTCCCCCGGGACAGGGGACGAAAAACTGTTTTTT.

V and J are TRBV2 and TRBJ1-5; D not certain. V lost 2 bases and J lost 3, with 8 bases in between. CDR1 is SNHLY, CDR2 FYNNEI, per germline. The length of the CDR3 is 14 residues. CDR3 bases: TGTGCCAGCAGTGAAATACAGATCAATCAGCCCCAGCATTTT. It yields the protein CASSEIQINQPQHF.

This chain connects TRBV25-1 to TRBJ2-1, with 9 bases lining up with TRBD2. The CDR3 totals 13 residues. The trim removed 7 bases at V and 4 bases at J, leaving 2 bases unmatched. Germline CDR1 is MGHDK and CDR2 is SYGVNS. CDR3 amino acids: CASMREGYNEQFF. The CDR3 nucleotides read TGTGCCAGCATGCGGGAGGGGTACAATGAGCAGTTCTTC.

This chain uses TRBV18 with TRBJ1-1; D is possibly TRBD1 (5 bases). Germline values: CDR1 KGHSH, CDR2 LQKENI. This CDR3 is built from 14 residues. Trimming took off 1 base at V and 3 bases at J, with 9 bases between the two ends. CDR3 in DNA: TGTGCCAGCTCACCACAGGGGTTTGACACTGAAGCTTTCTTT. It is translated as CASSPQGFDTEAFF.

V and J are TRBV3-1 (or the pseudogene TRBV3-2) and TRBJ2-7; TRBD1 matches at 10 bases. Germline trimming cut 4 bases from V and 4 bases from J; bases unmatched to any gene: 10. The V gene's germline CDR1 is LGHDT and CDR2 YNNKEL (reference sequence). The CDR3 extends over 16 amino acids. CDR3 protein: CASSRETGGGWYEQYF. For the CDR3, the DNA is TGTGCCAGCAGCCGAGAGACAGGGGGCGGCTGGTACGAGCAGTACTTC.

The chain is built from TRBV11-2 and TRBJ2-3; weak D call: TRBD2 (5 bases). The V gene's germline CDR1 is SGHAT and CDR2 FQNNGV. The ends were cut back, 0 bases at V and 5 bases at J, with 9 bases in the middle. The CDR3 loop spans 14 amino acids. The CDR3 sequence: CASSLDTSLDTQYF. The CDR3, as DNA: TGTGCCAGCAGCTTAGATACTAGTCTAGATACGCAGTATTTT. The whole variable domain, remainder taken from reference TRBV11-2 and TRBJ2-3, is EAGVAQSPRYKIIEKRQSVAFWCNPISGHATLYWYQQILGQGPKLLIQFQNNGVVDDSQLPKDRFSAERLKGVDSTLKIQPAKLEDSAVYLCASSLDTSLDTQYFGPGTRLTVL.

V usage is TRBV29-1 and J usage is TRBJ1-2, with D possibly TRBD1 on 5 matching bases. This CDR3 contains 14 residues. The V and J ends lost 0 bases and 8 bases respectively, with 16 bases between them. The V gene's germline CDR1 is SQVTM and CDR2 ANQGSEA. CDR3 in DNA: TGCAGCGTTGAAGATGCATTGGCAGGGAGGGGCTACACCTTC. Its protein product is CSVEDALAGRGYTF.

V is TRBV28 and J is TRBJ2-3; TRBD1 agrees at 8 bases. There are 14 residues in the CDR3. The junction had 4 bases not matched to a gene; V was cut back by 5 bases and J by 3 bases. The germline V gene encodes CDR1 MDHEN and CDR2 SYDVKM. CDR3 sequence: CASSIRGRTDTQYF. The DNA of the CDR3 is TGTGCCAGCAGTATCAGGGGGCGAACAGATACGCAGTATTTT. The entire variable domain, with the rest obtained from reference TRBV28 and TRBJ2-3, is as follows: DVKVTQSSRYLVKRTGEKVFLECVQDMDHENMFWYRQDPGLGLRLIYFSYDVKMKEKGDIPEGYSVSREKKERFSLILESASTNQTSMYLCASSIRGRTDTQYFGPGTRLTVL.

The sample holds a few counts of this clone. This chain joins TRBV15 and TRBJ2-7; 7 nucleotides match TRBD2. The CDR3 runs 15 residues. CDR1 is LNHNV and CDR2 is YYDKDF in the germline V gene (reference sequence). Unmatched junction bases numbered 7, after V lost 5 bases and J lost 0 bases. CDR3 nucleotides: TGTGCCACCAGCGTGGGAGGGGCCGTCTCCTACGAGCAGTACTTC. This codes for CATSVGGAVSYEQYF.

The rearrangement links TRBV7-8 to TRBJ2-6; 7 bases align to TRBD1. This CDR3 region has 15 residues. The germline CDR1 and CDR2 sequences are SGHVS and FQNEAQ. V lost 4 bases and J lost 4; bases outside the gene matches: 4. CDR3 protein: CASSSTGMGANVLTF. In nucleotides, the CDR3 is TGTGCCAGCAGCTCGACAGGGATGGGGGCCAACGTCCTGACTTTC.

The chain employs TRBV5-1 and TRBJ1-2, with D tentatively TRBD1 (5 bases). The germline CDR1 and CDR2 sequences are SGHRS and YFSETQ. V was clipped by 2 bases and J by 2 bases, with 10 bases between them. The CDR3 length is 14 residues. DNA for the CDR3: TGCGCCAGCAGCTTCGGCAGGGCCAACTATGGCTACACCTTC. Encoded protein: CASSFGRANYGYTF.